Listed here are 22 T cell receptor beta chains from one sample, sequenced in a study of OX40 agonist ivuxolimab in advanced cancers. Using immunoSEQ multiplex PCR, the repertoire was profiled, and TCRdb retains in-frame clones only, with some absent. Among fewer than 60,000 clones, 82% were seen once, and the ten largest hold less than 4.5%. This material consisted of CD4+ or CD8+ T cells sorted from blood, taken in a trial of the OX40 agonist ivuxolimab. Receptors were obtained from an adult with an advanced solid tumor such as melanoma, head and neck, liver or kidney cancer.

The chain combines TRBV19 with TRBJ1-6; the D gene is possibly TRBD1 (5 bases). The length of the CDR3 is 14 residues. Germline values: CDR1 LNHDA, CDR2 SQIVND (reference sequence). Trimming cost V 2 bases and J 10 bases, with 12 bases left between them. This chain's CDR3 is CASSIIQGVSPLHF. In DNA, the CDR3 is TGTGCCAGTAGTATAATTCAGGGTGTGTCACCCCTCCACTTT.

CDR3 DNA: TGTGCCAGCAGTCCTTCCGGGGGGCCAGAGACCCAGTACTTC. Translated: CASSPSGGPETQYF. V gene TRBV6-6 combines with J gene TRBJ2-5; D possibly corresponds to TRBD2 (7 bases). The CDR3 is 14 residues long. Between the trimmed V and J ends, which lost 5 bases and 4 bases, there was a span of 14 bases. Germline CDR1 is MNHNY and CDR2 is SVGAGI (reference sequence).

The rearrangement links TRBV10-3 to TRBJ1-2; TRBD1 agrees at 7 bases. V shed 0 bases and J 5 bases; nucleotides not matched to a gene: 9. The CDR3 consists of 16 residues. CDR1 is ENHRY and CDR2 is SYGVKD in the germline V gene. CDR3 residues: CAISESEKGAGYGYTF. The CDR3 DNA is TGTGCCATCAGTGAGTCGGAGAAGGGGGCAGGGTATGGCTACACCTTC.

The V call is TRBV28, the J call TRBJ1-2; D is unresolved. CDR1 is MDHEN and CDR2 is SYDVKM in the germline V gene. The CDR3 runs 12 residues. The germline V and J ends were trimmed by 7 bases and 0 bases, with 6 bases remaining between them. CDR3 sequence: CASIAANYGYTF. CDR3 DNA sequence: TGTGCCAGCATTGCCGCTAACTATGGCTACACCTTC.

V is TRBV18 and J is TRBJ1-6; D is perhaps TRBD1 (5 bases). The CDR3 runs 14 residues. The germline CDR1 and CDR2 sequences are KGHSH and LQKENI. Deletions cut 3 bases from V and 5 bases from J, with 8 bases between. CDR3 loop: CASSPGGNNSPLHF. DNA of the CDR3: TGTGCCAGCTCACCCGGGGGGAATAATTCACCCCTCCACTTT.

The rearrangement joins TRBV29-1 to TRBJ1-2, with a tentative D call TRBD1 (5 bases). CDR1 and CDR2 from the germline V gene are SQVTM and ANQGSEA. Between the trimmed V and J ends, which lost 6 bases and 5 bases, there was a span of 10 bases. This CDR3 has 11 residues. DNA of the CDR3: TGCAGCGTCTTACGACAGTATGGCTACACCTTC. As protein: CSVLRQYGYTF.

This sequence joins TRBV7-9 and TRBJ2-5; 7 bases agree with TRBD2. The CDR3 length is 15 residues. Germline V gives CDR1 SEHNR, CDR2 FQNEAQ (reference sequence). The ends lost 5 bases at V and 0 bases at J; junction bases unmatched: 6. The CDR3 spells CASSPRAGDQETQYF. CDR3 bases: TGTGCCAGCAGCCCTCGTGCGGGGGACCAAGAGACCCAGTACTTC.

This rearrangement joins TRBV9 to TRBJ2-5; D assignment may be TRBD1 or TRBD2 (6 bases each). V dropped 0 bases and J dropped 2 bases, with 8 bases sitting between them. The length of the CDR3 is 14 residues. Germline CDR1 and CDR2: SGDLS and YYNGEE. The CDR3 nucleotides read TGTGCCAGCAGCGTAGGAGGGGGGCAAGAGACCCAGTACTTC. The encoded protein is CASSVGGGQETQYF.

The chain has TRBV7-9 and TRBJ2-3; possible D gene TRBD1, 5 bases. The length of the CDR3 is 14 residues. Germline V gene sequence: CDR1 SEHNR, CDR2 FQNEAQ (reference sequence). The V end was cut by 4 bases, the J end by 2 bases, with 10 bases between. CDR3 loop: CASSSQGFTDTQYF. The DNA of the CDR3 is TGTGCCAGCAGCTCTCAGGGATTCACAGATACGCAGTATTTT.

The chain is built from TRBV4-3 and TRBJ2-1, with D tentatively TRBD2 (9 bases). Germline V gene sequence: CDR1 LGHNA, CDR2 YSLEER. The CDR3 has 20 residues. Trimming shortened V by 2 bases and J by 2 bases, and 25 bases separated the two germline ends. The CDR3: CASSQHRDRFLAGTYNEQFF. The CDR3 nucleotides read TGCGCCAGCAGCCAACACCGGGACAGGTTCCTAGCGGGGACCTACAATGAGCAGTTCTTC.

The J gene is TRBJ2-3, the V gene TRBV5-1; 13 positions match TRBD2. The CDR3 runs to 15 residues. The V and J ends lost 4 bases and 5 bases, in that order; junction bases with no gene match: 4. Germline lookup yields CDR1 SGHRS and CDR2 YFSETQ. This chain's CDR3 is CASSPGLAGQDTQYF. The CDR3, as DNA: TGCGCCAGCAGCCCGGGACTAGCGGGACAAGATACGCAGTATTTT.

The rearrangement joins TRBV28 to TRBJ2-7; a possible D gene is TRBD2 (6 bases). Germline lookup yields CDR1 MDHEN and CDR2 SYDVKM. The CDR3 is 12 amino acids. V was pared by 5 bases and J by 4 bases, with 9 bases between. The CDR3 loop reads CASSEEGYEQYF. The CDR3 DNA follows: TGTGCCAGCAGTGAGGAGGGGTACGAGCAGTACTTC.

The rearrangement uses TRBV5-1 and TRBJ2-7; 7 bases are shared with TRBD1. Looked up from germline, CDR1 is SGHRS and CDR2 is YFSETQ. The V segment lost 4 bases and the J segment 0 bases; nucleotides outside the gene matches: 7. This CDR3 comprises 15 residues. The CDR3 DNA is TGCGCCAGCAGCCCTGACAGGGTCAACTCCTACGAGCAGTACTTC. This encodes CASSPDRVNSYEQYF.

J is TRBJ2-5 and V is TRBV28; TRBD1 aligns across 8 bases. Trimming cost V 6 bases and J 5 bases; bases outside gene matches: 11. Per germline, CDR1 MDHEN and CDR2 SYDVKM. This CDR3 comprises 15 residues. For the CDR3, the DNA is TGTGCCAGCAGCGCTTCCGGACAGGGCGGGGAGACCCAGTACTTC. It translates to CASSASGQGGETQYF.

The rearrangement joins TRBV4-2 to TRBJ1-1, with D unclear. Per germline, CDR1 LGHNA and CDR2 YNFKEQ. This CDR3 spans 14 amino acids. V gave up 5 bases and J gave up 5 bases, with 15 bases separating them. The CDR3 loop is CASSLWREGTEAFF. CDR3 sequence (DNA): TGTGCCAGCAGCTTGTGGAGGGAGGGAACTGAAGCTTTCTTT.

The V and J genes are TRBV27 and TRBJ1-6; no clear D. The germline V and J ends were trimmed by 3 bases and 3 bases, with 6 bases remaining between them. The CDR3 is 14 amino acids. Germline V lookup: CDR1 MNHEY, CDR2 SMNVEV (reference sequence). CDR3 sequence: CASSFQDYNSPLHF. DNA for the CDR3: TGTGCCAGCAGTTTTCAAGACTATAATTCACCCCTCCACTTT.

The chain recombines TRBV4-1 with TRBJ1-1; no definite D call. With 3 bases removed from V and 4 bases from J, the gap between germline ends came to 12 bases. CDR3 length: 14 amino acids. Germline V gene sequence: CDR1 MGHRA, CDR2 YSYEKL. The CDR3 DNA sequence: TGCGCCAGCAGCCAGTTATTAGGGAGCACTGAAGCTTTCTTT. Encoded protein: CASSQLLGSTEAFF.

This chain connects TRBV7-3 to TRBJ1-5; D is uncertain. Between the trimmed V and J ends, which lost 1 base and 5 bases, there was a span of 6 bases. Germline-derived CDR1 and CDR2 are SGHTA and FQGTGA. This CDR3 region has 13 residues. CDR3 coding DNA: TGTGCCAGCAGCTTAAGGAGCGATCAGCCCCAGCATTTT. Its translation is CASSLRSDQPQHF.

V gene TRBV2 combines with J gene TRBJ2-1; 7 bases agree with TRBD2. V lost 6 bases, J lost 2 bases, and 7 bases stayed unmatched. In germline, CDR1 is SNHLY, CDR2 FYNNEI. The CDR3 totals 15 residues. CDR3 amino acids: CASRGRETTYNEQFF. In nucleotides, the CDR3 is TGTGCCAGCAGAGGGCGGGAGACCACCTACAATGAGCAGTTCTTC.

The genes are TRBV6-6 and TRBJ1-6; a weak D match, TRBD1 (5 bases). The CDR3 spans 13 residues. CDR1 MNHNY and CDR2 SVGAGI come from the germline V gene (reference sequence). V was clipped by 4 bases and J by 7 bases, with 8 bases between them. CDR3 in DNA: TGTGCCAGCAGTTGGGGGGGGAATTCACCCCTCCACTTT. Encoded protein: CASSWGGNSPLHF.

The chain joins TRBV6-6 to TRBJ2-3, with D tentatively TRBD1 (6 bases). The CDR3 sequence is 13 residues long. With 8 bases removed from V and 2 bases from J, the gap between germline ends came to 11 bases. The germline V gene has CDR1 MNHNY and CDR2 SVGAGI (reference sequence). DNA for the CDR3: TGTGCCAGCCTATGGACAGACACAGATACGCAGTATTTT. It specifies CASLWTDTDTQYF.

The rearrangement joins TRBV27 to TRBJ2-6; D is unresolved. CDR1 and CDR2 from the germline V gene are MNHEY and SMNVEV (reference sequence). The ends were cut back, 0 bases at V and 0 bases at J, with 15 bases in the middle. CDR3 length: 19 amino acids. The CDR3 is CASSLSRVLKHSGANVLTF. The CDR3 DNA is TGTGCCAGCAGTTTATCGAGAGTGCTGAAGCACTCTGGGGCCAACGTCCTGACTTTC.